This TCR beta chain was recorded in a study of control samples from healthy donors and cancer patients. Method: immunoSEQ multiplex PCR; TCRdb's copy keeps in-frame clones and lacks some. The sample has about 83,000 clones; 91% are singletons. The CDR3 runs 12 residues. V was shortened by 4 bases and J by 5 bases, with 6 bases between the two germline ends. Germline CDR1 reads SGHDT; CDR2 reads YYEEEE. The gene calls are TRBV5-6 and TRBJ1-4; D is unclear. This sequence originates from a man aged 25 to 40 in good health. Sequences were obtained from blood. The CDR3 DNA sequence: TGTGCCAGCAGCCGATCAAATGAAAAACTGTTTTTT. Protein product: CASSRSNEKLFF.